These 5 T cell receptor beta chains share one sample of origin, sequenced in a study of T cells after yellow fever vaccination. A single record per CDR3 protein comes from TCRdb applying MiXCR to the 5' RACE reads. Counted here are 300,000 to 350,000 distinct CDR3 sequences, 3.5% to 4.5% occurring once; the ten biggest clones make up approximately 19%. The input for sequencing was PBMCs, taken 15 days after the yellow fever booster vaccination. These TCRs come from a man younger than 35 who received the YFV17D yellow fever vaccine.

Many counts were recorded for this clonotype. The chain combines TRBV5-1 with TRBJ2-1; TRBD2 matches 11 bases. The CDR3 has 16 residues. The germline CDR1 and CDR2 sequences are SGHRS and YFSETQ. Trimming removed 5 bases from V and 0 bases from J; junction bases left unmatched: 4. In DNA form, the CDR3 reads TGCGCCAGCAGTATACTAGCGGGGGACTCCTACAATGAGCAGTTCTTC. Encoded protein: CASSILAGDSYNEQFF.

This clonotype was counted at least ten times. The chain joins TRBV9 to TRBJ2-3, with D hard to call. The V end was cut by 0 bases, the J end by 5 bases, with 4 bases between. Germline V gives CDR1 SGDLS, CDR2 YYNGEE. This CDR3 comprises 12 residues. CDR3 region: CASSVGEDTQYF. The CDR3 nucleotides read TGTGCCAGCAGCGTAGGGGAAGATACGCAGTATTTT.

The rearrangement uses TRBV2 and TRBJ2-5, with a tentative D call TRBD2 (7 bases). The V gene's germline CDR1 is SNHLY and CDR2 FYNNEI. Trimming pared 8 bases from V and 0 bases from J, leaving 16 bases between. The CDR3 length is 15 residues. The CDR3 DNA reads as TGTGCCAGCGAGACGGCGGGGGCGTACCAAGAGACCCAGTACTTC. Amino acids: CASETAGAYQETQYF.

The chain carries TRBV9 and TRBJ2-1; 7 bases are shared with TRBD1. CDR3 length equals 16 residues. V dropped 4 bases and J dropped 0; count of bases not matched to a gene: 7. Looked up from germline, CDR1 is SGDLS and CDR2 is YYNGEE. DNA for the CDR3: TGTGCCAGCAGCCATGAGGGGACAGTCTCCTACAATGAGCAGTTCTTC. Protein product: CASSHEGTVSYNEQFF.

The sample holds many counts of this clonotype. The gene calls are TRBV29-1 and TRBJ1-1; D might be TRBD1 (5 bases). The germline gives CDR1 SQVTM, CDR2 ANQGSEA. The CDR3 consists of 16 residues. V lost 3 bases and J lost 4, with 21 bases in between. The CDR3 DNA sequence: TGCAGCGTTGATGGGGCACTTAAAGGGTTGGGCACTGAAGCTTTCTTT. This codes for CSVDGALKGLGTEAFF.